One sample yielded the 32 T cell receptor beta chains listed below, sequenced in a study of low-dose radiotherapy and immunotherapy resistance in tumors (dated by TCRdb to between 2020 and 2023). First-strand cDNA was synthesized using Superscript III and a set of TRAV- and TRBV-specific primers, so that both TCRalpha and TCRbeta chains were covered. A roughly 19-cycle PCR with Phusion amplified the TCRs, pairing a constant-region primer with the adapter that was attached to the V primers. The public sequencing data were trimmed at Q25 with fastp and processed into clonotypes with MiXCR by TCRdb, which kept only in-frame beta chains. Every entry covers one CDR3 protein and lists the most common genes and DNA from its rows. The table for this sample lists 6,000 to 9,000 distinct CDR3 sequences; around 83% of them were counted only once. The ten largest clones represent roughly 6.2% of the sample.

The receptors come from a human donor with advanced metastatic prostate, ovarian, gallbladder or colorectal cancer (not recorded which). This table probably holds off-target reads from a library built for another chain.

This clonotype was picked up one time. The genes are TRBV20-1 and TRBJ2-5, with a possible D match to TRBD1 (6 bases). This CDR3 contains 12 residues. The germline V gene encodes CDR1 DFQATT and CDR2 SNEGSKA (reference sequence). Trimming took off 3 bases at V and 4 bases at J, with 9 bases between the two ends. CDR3 region: CSASLGGETQYF. In nucleotides, the CDR3 is TGCAGTGCTAGCTTAGGGGGAGAGACCCAGTACTTC.

V is TRBV6-2 or TRBV6-3 and J is TRBJ1-6; perhaps TRBD1 as D (5 bases). Germline values: CDR1 MNHEY, CDR2 SVGEGT. V gave up 6 bases and J gave up 0 bases, with 24 bases separating them. This CDR3 is built from 20 residues. The CDR3 sequence is CASRERQGPWLTSYNSPLHF. DNA for the CDR3: TGTGCCAGCAGGGAACGTCAGGGCCCTTGGTTGACCTCCTATAATTCACCCCTCCACTTT.

CDR3 nucleotides: TGTGCCAGCAGTTCGGGACAGGGAAGGACCGGGGAGCTGTTTTTT. This translates into CASSSGQGRTGELFF. The V call is TRBV2, the J call TRBJ2-2; 9 bases map to TRBD1. The germline gives CDR1 SNHLY, CDR2 FYNNEI. V lost 5 bases to trimming and J lost 5 bases; unmatched junction nucleotides: 6. The CDR3 is made up of 15 amino acids.

The CDR3 loop is CASSRASGQGAGNEQFF. Written as DNA, the CDR3 is TGTGCCAGCTCACGCGCGTCGGGACAGGGGGCGGGTAATGAGCAGTTCTTC. The rearrangement links TRBV18 to TRBJ2-1; TRBD1 agrees at 12 bases. V lost 4 bases, J lost 7 bases, and 11 bases stayed unmatched. Germline lookup yields CDR1 KGHSH and CDR2 LQKENI. The CDR3 has 17 amino acids. The variable domain in full, with the rest retrieved from reference TRBV18 and TRBJ2-1, is NAGVMQNPRHLVRRRGQEARLRCSPMKGHSHVYWYRQLPEEGLKFMVYLQKENIIDESGMPKERFSAEFPKEGPSILRIQQVVRGDSAAYFCASSRASGQGAGNEQFFGPGTRLTVL.

The chain recombines TRBV5-4 with TRBJ2-7; D gene unclear. V was cut by 7 bases and J by 1 base, with 18 bases left in between. CDR1 is SGHNT, CDR2 YYREEE, per germline (reference sequence). CDR3 length: 15 amino acids. The CDR3 spells CASSPRQAMSYEQYF. CDR3 coding DNA: TGTGCCAGCTCACCACGACAAGCAATGTCCTACGAGCAGTACTTC.

The chain joins TRBV21-1 to TRBJ2-7. TRBV21-1 corresponds to a pseudogene. The length of the CDR3 is 16 residues. The CDR3 DNA reads TGTGCCAGCAGCAAACAAGGTGCGAGGAGCTCCTACGAGCAGTACTTC. This sequence encodes CASSKQGARSSYEQYF.

The genes are TRBV14 and TRBJ2-2; D is undetermined. This CDR3 is built from 14 residues. V lost 0 bases, J lost 6 bases, and 8 bases lay in between. The germline V gene has CDR1 SGHDN and CDR2 FVKESK. The CDR3 DNA follows: TGTGCCAGCAGCCAAGAGTGGGCCGCCGGGGAGCTGTTTTTT. This sequence encodes CASSQEWAAGELFF.

This clonotype was picked up a small number of times. CDR3 sequence (DNA): TGTGCCAGTACCCTAAGGAGGGGGAACACTGAAGCTTTCTTT. Residues: CASTLRRGNTEAFF. The V call is TRBV19, the J call TRBJ1-1, with D maybe TRBD1 (5 bases). From germline, CDR1 is LNHDA and CDR2 SQIVND (reference sequence). Trimming shortened V by 7 bases and J by 1 base, and 13 bases separated the two germline ends. CDR3 size: 14 residues.

J is TRBJ1-2 and V is TRBV3-1; TRBD1 agrees at 7 bases. The CDR3 runs to 14 residues. With 4 bases clipped from V and 4 bases from J, the junction kept 6 bases outside the gene matches. Germline values: CDR1 LGHDT, CDR2 YNNKEL (reference sequence). CDR3 nucleotide sequence: TGTGCCAGCAGCCCCCGACAGGGATCCTATGGCTACACCTTC. Protein: CASSPRQGSYGYTF. Looking up the rest from reference TRBV3-1 and TRBJ1-2 gives the full variable domain: DTAVSQTPKYLVTQMGNDKSIKCEQNLGHDTMYWYKQDSKKFLKIMFSYNNKELIINETVPNRFSPKSPDKAHLNLHINSLELGDSAVYFCASSPRQGSYGYTFGSGTRLTVV.

The rearrangement joins TRBV19 to TRBJ1-4, with 10 nucleotides matching TRBD1. Germline V gene sequence: CDR1 LNHDA, CDR2 SQIVND (reference sequence). Trimming removed 5 bases from V and 12 bases from J; junction bases left unmatched: 9. The CDR3 sequence is 14 residues long. CDR3 bases: TGTGCCAGTAGTGACGGGACAGGGGTTTCCGAACTGTTTTTT. As protein: CASSDGTGVSELFF.

Only one count was recorded for this clonotype. The V call is TRBV20-1, the J call TRBJ1-2, with D possibly matching TRBD1 (5 bases). Germline CDR1 is DFQATT and CDR2 is SNEGSKA (reference sequence). V lost 4 bases to trimming and J lost 4 bases, with 10 bases between them. CDR3 length: 12 residues. CDR3 amino acids: CSATAGPYGYTF. The CDR3 region has the DNA TGCAGTGCTACGGCGGGACCCTATGGCTACACCTTC.

The genes are TRBV6-4 and TRBJ2-1; the D is unclear. The CDR3 runs to 14 residues. From germline, CDR1 is MRHNA and CDR2 SNTAGT. Trimming took 5 bases from V and 6 from J, leaving 14 bases between them. In nucleotides, the CDR3 is TGTGCCAGCAGTAGGCTTCGAGATGGCAATGAGCAGTTCTTC. Translated, it gives CASSRLRDGNEQFF.

V usage is TRBV11-2 and J usage is TRBJ1-1; the D is unclear. Germline CDR1 reads SGHAT; CDR2 reads FQNNGV. Trimming shortened V by 5 bases and J by 10 bases, and 17 bases separated the two germline ends. The CDR3 sequence is 13 residues long. The CDR3 sequence is CASSPASGRRAFF. DNA of the CDR3: TGTGCCAGCAGCCCTGCCTCGGGCAGGAGAGCTTTCTTT.

V is TRBV7-2 and J is TRBJ1-5; 11 bases agree with TRBD1. This CDR3 is 14 amino acids long. Germline-derived CDR1 and CDR2 are SGHTA and FQGNSA. V lost 5 bases, J lost 6 bases, and 3 bases stayed unmatched. The CDR3 DNA follows: TGTGCCAGCAGCCCGGGACAGGGGGTTCAGCCCCAGCATTTT. As protein: CASSPGQGVQPQHF.

The rearrangement joins TRBV6-5 to TRBJ2-7; 7 bases match TRBD1. This CDR3 has 16 residues. Trimming at V came to 6 bases and at J to 2 bases, leaving 13 bases not matched to a gene. CDR1 MNHEY and CDR2 SVGAGI come from the germline V gene. The chain's CDR3 is CASSYGTAGVAYEQYF. The CDR3 nucleotides read TGTGCCAGCAGCTATGGGACAGCTGGGGTGGCCTACGAGCAGTACTTC.

V usage is TRBV10-3 and J usage is TRBJ1-6; D call uncertain. This CDR3 is built from 13 residues. V was clipped by 0 bases and J by 10 bases, with 7 bases between them. Per the germline V gene, CDR1 is ENHRY and CDR2 is SYGVKD. As DNA, the CDR3 is TGTGCCATCAGTGAGTCGGGAGGGTCACCCCTCCACTTT. Amino acid sequence: CAISESGGSPLHF.

This clonotype has only one observation. The gene calls are TRBV5-1 and TRBJ2-7; perhaps TRBD2 as D (5 bases). Germline loops: CDR1 SGHRS, CDR2 YFSETQ. Trimming shortened V by 0 bases and J by 5 bases, and 12 bases separated the two germline ends. This CDR3 spans 14 amino acids. CDR3 sequence (DNA): TGCGCCAGCAGCTTGGACGGGAAAGGCGACGAGCAGTACTTC. Residues: CASSLDGKGDEQYF.

This clonotype occurred a few times. V and J are TRBV21-1 and TRBJ2-2; TRBD2 reflects the table's D call only, with no check against the DNA. TRBV21-1 is listed as a pseudogene. The CDR3 has 16 amino acids. The CDR3 loop is CASSSRGGLNTGELFF. CDR3 nucleotides: TGTGCCAGCAGCTCACGGGGGGGCCTGAACACCGGGGAGCTGTTTTTT.

V is TRBV18 and J is TRBJ1-5; TRBD1 is a possible D gene (5 bases). The CDR3 length is 14 residues. With 3 bases removed from V and 8 bases from J, the gap between germline ends came to 14 bases. The germline V gene encodes CDR1 KGHSH and CDR2 LQKENI. CDR3 sequence: CASSPGGMFEPQHF. DNA for the CDR3: TGTGCCAGCTCACCGGGGGGAATGTTTGAGCCCCAGCATTTT.

The chain carries TRBV10-2 and TRBJ2-1; D remains unclear. The germline V and J ends were trimmed by 7 bases and 0 bases, with 10 bases remaining between them. CDR3 size: 14 residues. Germline V lookup: CDR1 WSHSY, CDR2 SAAADI. The CDR3 DNA reads TGCGCCAGCACCCTCAGTAGCTCCTACAATGAGCAGTTCTTC. As protein: CASTLSSSYNEQFF.

This chain connects TRBV6-4 to TRBJ1-2; TRBD1 aligns across 9 bases. The CDR3 has 15 residues. After removal of 3 bases from V and 4 bases from J, the junction contained 6 bases not matched to a gene. From germline, CDR1 is MRHNA and CDR2 SNTAGT. The CDR3 DNA sequence: TGTGCCAGCAGTGAGGGACAGGGACGCGGCTATGGCTACACCTTC. Translated: CASSEGQGRGYGYTF.

This clonotype was seen once. The gene calls are TRBV3-1 and TRBJ1-1; weak D call: TRBD1 (5 bases). Germline V gene sequence: CDR1 LGHDT, CDR2 YNNKEL (reference sequence). CDR3 size: 14 residues. V was clipped by 3 bases and J by 11 bases, with 19 bases between them. CDR3 DNA: TGTGCCAGCAGCCAGGGGTCCGGGGGTAAAGGGGCTTTCTTT. This encodes CASSQGSGGKGAFF.

This clonotype was detected once. CDR3 in amino acids: CASSPGTGGTGELFF. The CDR3 nucleotides read TGCGCCAGCAGCCCGGGGACAGGGGGGACCGGGGAGCTGTTTTTT. The chain employs TRBV5-1 and TRBJ2-2; 11 nucleotides match TRBD1. The CDR3 covers 15 residues. J gave up 5 bases and V 4 bases, and 4 bases lay outside the gene matches. Germline V gives CDR1 SGHRS, CDR2 YFSETQ. The variable domain in full, completed from reference TRBV5-1 and TRBJ2-2, reads KAGVTQTPRYLIKTRGQQVTLSCSPISGHRSVSWYQQTPGQGLQFLFEYFSETQRNKGNFPGRFSGRQFSNSRSEMNVSTLELGDSALYLCASSPGTGGTGELFFGEGSRLTVL.

V gene TRBV14 combines with J gene TRBJ2-1; the D gene is possibly TRBD2 (6 bases). CDR1 SGHDN and CDR2 FVKESK come from the germline V gene. V was pared by 3 bases and J by 3 bases, with 12 bases between. The CDR3 length is 15 residues. The CDR3: CASSQEGLYYNEQFF. The CDR3 nucleotides are TGTGCCAGCAGCCAGGAGGGACTTTACTACAATGAGCAGTTCTTC.

V usage is TRBV6-6 and J usage is TRBJ2-3, with TRBD2 identical over 9 bases. The CDR3 has 16 amino acids. Germline values: CDR1 MNHNY, CDR2 SVGAGI (reference sequence). J was trimmed by 2 bases and V by 2 bases; bases with no gene match: 5. The CDR3 nucleotides are TGTGCCAGCAGTTACCCGGCTAGCGGGGTCACAGATACGCAGTATTTT. Protein product: CASSYPASGVTDTQYF.

The chain uses TRBV6-8 and TRBJ2-7; perhaps D is TRBD1 or TRBD2 (5 bases each). This CDR3 spans 13 amino acids. Germline V lookup: CDR1 MNHGY, CDR2 SAAAGT. The V gene lost 5 bases and the J gene lost 9 bases, with 17 bases spanning the gap. The CDR3 sequence: CASSKPGPSTQYF. In nucleotides, the CDR3 is TGTGCCAGCAGTAAGCCGGGACCAAGTACGCAGTACTTC.

V gene TRBV6-6 combines with J gene TRBJ1-3; 7 nucleotides align to TRBD1. V shed 0 bases, J shed 3 bases, and the junction held 2 bases outside the gene matches. Germline CDR1 MNHNY, CDR2 SVGAGI (reference sequence). This CDR3 contains 15 residues. The CDR3 DNA reads as TGTGCCAGCAGTTACTCTCAGGGGGGTGGAAACACCATATATTTT. Encoded protein: CASSYSQGGGNTIYF.

The CDR3 DNA follows: TGCAGTGCTAACCGTCTGAGCGGGCGCACAGATACGCAGTATTTT. It is translated as CSANRLSGRTDTQYF. The chain uses TRBV20-1 and TRBJ2-3; D might be TRBD2 (6 bases). There are 15 residues in the CDR3. Per the germline V gene, CDR1 is DFQATT and CDR2 is SNEGSKA (reference sequence). V lost 4 bases, J lost 1 base, and 15 bases lay in between.

This clonotype was observed a handful of times. The gene calls are TRBV23-1 and TRBJ2-5; D not resolved. TRBV23-1 is sorted into the ORF group, with uncertain function. Trimming removed 0 bases at V and 3 bases at J, with 14 bases between. The CDR3 length is 16 residues. The CDR3 spells CASSQSFGQPEETQYF. The DNA for the CDR3 is TGCGCCAGCAGTCAATCATTCGGGCAGCCTGAAGAGACCCAGTACTTC.

The genes are TRBV2 and TRBJ2-3, with 9 bases identical to TRBD2. The ends lost 7 bases at V and 2 bases at J; junction bases unmatched: 7. CDR1 and CDR2 from the germline V gene are SNHLY and FYNNEI. CDR3 length: 15 residues. In nucleotides, the CDR3 is TGTGCCAGCACTAGCGGGGAGGTACCCACAGATACGCAGTATTTT. Translating it yields CASTSGEVPTDTQYF.

The chain has TRBV5-1 and TRBJ1-1, with D perhaps matching TRBD1 (5 bases). Germline-derived CDR1 and CDR2 are SGHRS and YFSETQ. Between the trimmed V and J ends, which lost 2 bases and 6 bases, there was a span of 14 bases. This CDR3 has 14 residues. CDR3 region: CASSFGTADSEAFF. CDR3 DNA sequence: TGCGCCAGCAGCTTCGGGACGGCTGATTCTGAAGCTTTCTTT. The variable domain in full, completed from reference TRBV5-1 and TRBJ1-1, reads KAGVTQTPRYLIKTRGQQVTLSCSPISGHRSVSWYQQTPGQGLQFLFEYFSETQRNKGNFPGRFSGRQFSNSRSEMNVSTLELGDSALYLCASSFGTADSEAFFGQGTRLTVV.

CDR3 in DNA: TGTGCCAGCAGTTACTCCTGGCAGTCGAACACTGAAGCTTTCTTT. It codes for CASSYSWQSNTEAFF. The gene calls are TRBV6-2 or TRBV6-3 and TRBJ1-1; no definite D call. The CDR3 length is 15 residues. V was pared by 0 bases and J by 1 base, with 9 bases between. CDR1 and CDR2 (germline): MNHEY, SVGEGT.